This record looks at one TCR beta chain sequence and its context. Positively selected for CCR7, the CD45RO-negative cells used as naive CD8 cells excluded terminally differentiated effector memory CD45RA+ cells. CDR3 length: 15 residues. The germline V gene has CDR1 SGHVS and CDR2 FQNEAQ. With 4 bases clipped from V and 1 base from J, the junction kept 6 bases outside the gene matches. This specimen comes from a study of shared clonotypes between healthy human individuals. Libraries were prepared by immunoSEQ multiplex PCR; TCRdb keeps only in-frame clonotypes and omits some of them. The table records millions of clones, about 93% of them present only once.

This chain uses TRBV7-8 with TRBJ2-5; 7 positions match TRBD1. The receptor's source is a man between 18 and 29 years old in good health. Some clones in this sample may be carry-over from other donors' samples. The sample taken for sequencing was naive CD8+ T cells from PBMCs. The chain's CDR3 is CASSSRQGGQETQYF. In DNA form, the CDR3 reads TGTGCCAGCAGCTCCCGACAGGGCGGCCAAGAGACCCAGTACTTC.